These T cell receptor beta chains were read from a single sample in a study of identical twins. TCRdb fed the 5' RACE reads into MiXCR, producing one record per CDR3 protein. The data show nearly 650,000 distinct CDR3 sequences, just over 7% seen once. This sample was also put to use in a study of yellow fever vaccine responses in identical twins.

The sequenced sample consisted of PBMCs. These receptors all come from a woman younger than 30 in good health. Both conserved end residues are trimmed from each CDR3. The order of the fields is J gene, V gene, CDR3 protein.

J: TRBJ2-1; V: TRBV21-1; CDR3: ASSKNGGSEQF
J: TRBJ2-1; V: TRBV11-2; CDR3: ASTISARLASTGEQF
J: TRBJ1-2; V: TRBV28; CDR3: ASLGQPYGYT
J: TRBJ2-3; V: TRBV5-1; CDR3: ASRIEVDTQY
J: TRBJ2-1; V: TRBV5-1; CDR3: ASSAADRHNEQF
J: TRBJ2-1; V: TRBV6-1; CDR3: ASSQPTGAYNEQF
J: TRBJ1-6; V: TRBV28; CDR3: ASTPDSSTSPLH
J: TRBJ2-7; V: TRBV5-6; CDR3: ASNPGDRTYEQY
J: TRBJ2-1; V: TRBV27; CDR3: ASSLNRGRNGNDEQF
J: TRBJ1-1; V: TRBV7-9; CDR3: ASSLIGSATEAF
J: TRBJ2-6; V: TRBV20-1; CDR3: SARTVSFSGANVLT
J: TRBJ1-1; V: TRBV6-1; CDR3: ASSLGVVGGTEAF
J: TRBJ1-6; V: TRBV4-1; CDR3: ASSQEAGGGNSPLH
J: TRBJ2-3; V: TRBV6-5; CDR3: ASSYPKTGGHTDTQY
J: TRBJ1-3; V: TRBV7-8; CDR3: ASSLVGGASGNTIY